A selection of T cell receptor beta chains follows, all from one sample in a study of cytomegalovirus exposure and HLA in healthy donors. Sequencing was performed with immunoSEQ multiplex PCR; in TCRdb, only in-frame clones are kept and a portion is missing. The sample consists of 110,000 to 150,000 clones, 70% to 80% of them appearing once. Sequencing input: PBMCs. The receptors derive from a woman aged 55-75 years in good health and CMV-seropositive. Each CDR3 is given with its conserved first and last residue. The order of the fields is CDR3 protein, CDR3 DNA, V gene, D gene, clone size, J gene. The D gene is left open where the match is weak. Clone size is not always given. Where it is, it says once, few, many or a class for expanded clones.

CASSPLAVFIGELFF,TGTGCCAGCAGCCCTCTAGCGGTTTTTATCGGGGAGCTGTTTTTT,TRBV28,TRBD2,-,TRBJ2-2
CAANTTGYQETQYF,TGCGCCGCCAACACCACAGGGTACCAAGAGACCCAGTACTTC,TRBV23-1,-,-,TRBJ2-5
CASSRDSGNTIYF,TGTGCCAGCAGTCGGGATTCTGGAAACACCATATATTTT,TRBV28,-,few,TRBJ1-3
CASSLRSLGGEQYF,TGTGCCAGCAGTCTCAGGTCCCTTGGGGGCGAGCAGTACTTC,TRBV6-1,-,-,TRBJ2-7
CASSSRTGVLNQPQHF,TGTGCCAGCAGCTCACGGACAGGGGTCCTCAATCAGCCCCAGCATTTT,TRBV7-8,TRBD1,-,TRBJ1-5
CASSSRPAGGDGTQYF,TGCGCCAGCAGCTCTAGGCCGGCGGGAGGGGATGGGACCCAGTACTTC,TRBV5-1,TRBD2,few,TRBJ2-5
CASSTGTGGVNEQFF,TGCGCCAGCAGCACCGGGACAGGGGGCGTCAATGAGCAGTTCTTC,TRBV5-1,TRBD1,few,TRBJ2-1
CASSLLAGGSYEQYF,TGCGCCAGCAGCTTGTTGGCAGGGGGCTCCTACGAGCAGTACTTC,TRBV5-1,TRBD1,-,TRBJ2-7
CASSTGLGGYTF,TGTGCCAGCAGCACAGGGTTGGGAGGCTACACCTTC,TRBV7-9,-,-,TRBJ1-2
CASSLRPLDNTGELFF,TGCGCCAGCAGCTTGCGGCCACTAGACAACACCGGGGAGCTGTTTTTT,TRBV5-1,-,-,TRBJ2-2
CASSLLAGLSGAYEQYF,TGTGCCAGCAGCTTACTAGCGGGACTGTCGGGAGCCTACGAGCAGTACTTC,TRBV7-6,TRBD2,-,TRBJ2-7
CASSLYPGVSETQYF,TGTGCCAGCAGCTTATATCCGGGAGTATCCGAGACCCAGTACTTC,TRBV7-6,-,-,TRBJ2-5
CASSMGTVTGNTIYF,TGTGCCAGCAGCATGGGGACAGTAACTGGAAACACCATATATTTT,TRBV7-9,TRBD1,-,TRBJ1-3
CASSLYQRGAKEKLFF,TGTGCCAGCAGCTTATACCAAAGGGGCGCGAAGGAAAAACTGTTTTTT,TRBV13,-,-,TRBJ1-4
CASSESSGRLGSYNEQFF,TGCGCCAGCAGTGAGTCTAGCGGGAGATTAGGAAGCTACAATGAGCAGTTCTTC,TRBV10-1,TRBD2,-,TRBJ2-1
CASSVSGRDQETQYF,TGTGCCAGCAGCGTTAGCGGGAGGGACCAAGAGACCCAGTACTTC,TRBV9,TRBD2,-,TRBJ2-5
CASSYGQGTEAFF,TGTGCCAGCAGTTACGGACAGGGCACTGAAGCTTTCTTT,TRBV6-5,TRBD1,few,TRBJ1-1
CASSVGRGNTGELFF,TGTGCCAGCAGCGTAGGCAGGGGAAACACCGGGGAGCTGTTTTTT,TRBV9,-,-,TRBJ2-2
CASSLNQSGINQETQYF,TGCGCCAGCAGCTTGAATCAAAGCGGGATCAACCAAGAGACCCAGTACTTC,TRBV5-1,TRBD2,-,TRBJ2-5
CASSPSGQNTEAFF,TGTGCCAGCAGTCCCTCAGGCCAGAACACTGAAGCTTTCTTT,TRBV28,-,-,TRBJ1-1
CASSRGGTNYGYTF,TGTGCCAGCAGCAGAGGGGGCACTAACTATGGCTACACCTTC,TRBV28,TRBD1,few,TRBJ1-2
CASSLSGSGDTGELFF,TGCGCCAGCAGCTTGTCGGGTAGCGGAGATACCGGGGAGCTGTTTTTT,TRBV5-1,-,few,TRBJ2-2
CAISGPGQVSGNTIYF,TGTGCCATCAGTGGCCCGGGACAGGTCTCTGGAAACACCATATATTTT,TRBV10-3,TRBD1,few,TRBJ1-3
CASSLELSGELFF,TGTGCCAGCAGCTTAGAACTGAGCGGGGAGCTGTTTTTT,TRBV7-2,-,few,TRBJ2-2
CASTLLLAGAYNEQFF,TGTGCCAGCACCCTCTTACTAGCGGGAGCCTACAATGAGCAGTTCTTC,TRBV7-8,TRBD2,few,TRBJ2-1
CASSAGTVSNQPQHF,TGTGCCAGCAGCGCTGGGACAGTAAGCAATCAGCCCCAGCATTTT,TRBV2,TRBD1,-,TRBJ1-5
CASNEDQEAMNTEAFF,TGCGCCAGCAATGAGGACCAGGAGGCGATGAACACTGAAGCTTTCTTT,TRBV5-1,-,-,TRBJ1-1
CASSPVGLAGSGANVLTF,TGTGCCAGCTCACCAGTGGGACTAGCGGGCTCTGGGGCCAACGTCCTGACTTTC,TRBV18,TRBD2,-,TRBJ2-6
CATGGFPTGEKLFF,TGTGCCACCGGGGGGTTCCCTACTGGTGAAAAACTGTTTTTT,TRBV7-9,-,-,TRBJ1-4
CASSLTPHYEQYF,TGTGCCAGCAGCTTAACCCCACATTACGAGCAGTACTTC,TRBV11-2,-,-,TRBJ2-7
CATSRDQGSYGYTF,TGTGCCACCAGCAGAGATCAGGGGTCTTATGGCTACACCTTC,TRBV15,-,-,TRBJ1-2
CASRADRGSNQPQHF,TGTGCCAGCAGAGCGGACAGGGGTAGCAATCAGCCCCAGCATTTT,TRBV2,TRBD1,-,TRBJ1-5
CASSLTGGLAGVGEQFF,TGCGCCAGCAGCTTGACCGGGGGGCTAGCGGGAGTAGGTGAGCAGTTCTTC,TRBV5-1,TRBD2,-,TRBJ2-1
CASSPSRGSNQPQHF,TGTGCCAGCAGCCCAAGTAGGGGGAGCAATCAGCCCCAGCATTTT,TRBV9,-,-,TRBJ1-5
CASSSHPRNDNQPQHF,TGTGCCAGTAGTTCCCACCCCAGGAACGACAATCAGCCCCAGCATTTT,TRBV19,-,-,TRBJ1-5
CASSFRGSDEQYF,TGTGCCAGCAGTTTCAGGGGTAGCGACGAGCAGTACTTC,TRBV2,-,few,TRBJ2-7
CASSEAPTGYEQYF,TGTGCCAGCAGTGAAGCGCCGACTGGCTACGAGCAGTACTTC,TRBV2,-,-,TRBJ2-7
CSVVGRETQYF,TGCAGCGTTGTGGGCCGGGAGACCCAGTACTTC,TRBV29-1,-,once,TRBJ2-5
CASSLNGGTSTDTQYF,TGTGCCAGCAGCTTAAACGGGGGGACTAGCACAGATACGCAGTATTTT,TRBV7-3,TRBD2,-,TRBJ2-3
CASSLGLAGISYNEQFF,TGTGCCAGCAGCCTCGGACTAGCGGGAATATCCTACAATGAGCAGTTCTTC,TRBV5-4,TRBD2,-,TRBJ2-1
CASSSDTRRAEAFF,TGTGCCAGCAGCTCAGACACCAGGAGGGCTGAAGCTTTCTTT,TRBV11-2,-,-,TRBJ1-1
CASSSTGRRNTGELFF,TGCGCCAGCAGCTCAACAGGGAGACGGAACACCGGGGAGCTGTTTTTT,TRBV5-1,-,-,TRBJ2-2